Below, 28 T cell receptor beta chains from the same sample are listed, as sequenced in a study of T cell responses to AZD1222 COVID-19 vaccine. Here immunoSEQ multiplex PCR was the method, and the copy in TCRdb shows in-frame clones only, minus some. This sample yields more than 85,000 clones, of which approximately 88% are seen a single time; around 13% belongs to the top ten. The sample here was peripheral blood, taken on day 0 of MenACWY control vaccination. The receptors derive from an adult in good health.

The rearrangement uses TRBV27 and TRBJ2-2, with a weak D call TRBD1 (6 bases). The CDR3 has 16 amino acids. Germline lookup yields CDR1 MNHEY and CDR2 SMNVEV (reference sequence). Deletions cut 6 bases from V and 1 base from J, with 15 bases between. The CDR3 sequence is CASSSRWGQNTGELFF. Written as DNA, the CDR3 is TGTGCCAGCAGCTCACGCTGGGGGCAGAACACCGGGGAGCTGTTTTTT.

The J gene is TRBJ2-5, the V gene TRBV12-3 or TRBV12-4; D unresolved. The CDR3 is 12 residues long. Trimming took off 0 bases at V and 5 bases at J, with 4 bases between the two ends. The CDR3 protein is CASSLARETQYF. The CDR3 DNA follows: TGTGCCAGCAGTTTAGCGCGGGAGACCCAGTACTTC.

In this sample, this clone turned up once. V and J are TRBV10-3 and TRBJ2-1; 11 bases match TRBD2. The CDR3 extends over 16 amino acids. CDR1 is ENHRY, CDR2 SYGVKD, per germline. V trimming: 3 bases; J trimming: 8 bases; junction bases outside the gene matches: 9. CDR3 region: CAISDPGTSGIDEQFF. The CDR3 DNA sequence: TGTGCCATCAGTGATCCCGGGACTAGCGGAATCGATGAGCAGTTCTTC.

Here the CDR3 reads CASSFNSGRSEETQYF. The CDR3 DNA sequence: TGTGCCAGCAGCTTCAATAGCGGGAGATCGGAAGAGACCCAGTACTTC. V usage is TRBV7-8 and J usage is TRBJ2-5, with 9 positions matching TRBD2. The junction had 8 bases not matched to a gene; V was cut back by 3 bases and J by 3 bases. Per the germline V gene, CDR1 is SGHVS and CDR2 is FQNEAQ. The CDR3 runs 16 residues.

J is TRBJ1-4 and V is TRBV5-1, with 10 positions matching TRBD1. CDR1 and CDR2 (germline): SGHRS, YFSETQ. V trimming: 3 bases; J trimming: 6 bases; junction bases outside the gene matches: 2. The CDR3 has 14 amino acids. The CDR3 nucleotides read TGCGCCAGCAGCTCGACAGGGGGCGATGAAAAACTGTTTTTT. Its translation: CASSSTGGDEKLFF.

This chain connects TRBV7-9 to TRBJ2-7, with TRBD2 matching 11 bases. The CDR3 extends over 17 amino acids. Germline CDR1 SEHNR, CDR2 FQNEAQ (reference sequence). The V segment lost 4 bases and the J segment 5 bases; nucleotides outside the gene matches: 13. DNA for the CDR3: TGTGCCAGCAGCTCCATCGGCGCGACTAGCGGGATCAACGAGCAGTACTTC. Its protein is CASSSIGATSGINEQYF.

The rearrangement uses TRBV11-2 and TRBJ1-1; D is undetermined. Germline CDR1 SGHAT, CDR2 FQNNGV. With 0 bases removed from V and 1 base from J, the gap between germline ends came to 9 bases. The CDR3 extends over 15 amino acids. CDR3 amino acids: CASSLDTDANTEAFF. The CDR3 bases are TGTGCCAGCAGCTTAGACACGGATGCGAACACTGAAGCTTTCTTT.

The V gene is TRBV6-6, the J gene TRBJ1-3, with TRBD1 as a possible D gene (5 bases). CDR3 size: 16 residues. The V and J ends lost 2 bases and 0 bases respectively, with 11 bases between them. The germline V gene has CDR1 MNHNY and CDR2 SVGAGI (reference sequence). In DNA form, the CDR3 reads TGTGCCAGCAGTTACGGGATCAGGGCCTCTGGAAACACCATATATTTT. Translation gives CASSYGIRASGNTIYF.

The rearrangement uses TRBV3-1 (or the pseudogene TRBV3-2) and TRBJ2-5; 7 positions agree with TRBD2. From germline, CDR1 is LGHDT and CDR2 YNNKEL (reference sequence). Trimming took 0 bases from V and 5 from J; bases not matched to a gene: 9. This CDR3 spans 16 amino acids. CDR3 DNA: TGTGCCAGCAGCCAAGATGCAGCGACTAGCCTCGAGACCCAGTACTTC. Translation: CASSQDAATSLETQYF.

This chain uses TRBV7-6 with TRBJ1-4, with D hard to call. The germline V gene has CDR1 SGHVS and CDR2 FNYEAQ. There are 14 residues in the CDR3. V was trimmed by 8 bases and J by 2 bases, leaving 12 bases between them. The DNA of the CDR3 is TGTGCCAGCGGAGTAGGAGGGACTAATGAAAAACTGTTTTTT. Translated: CASGVGGTNEKLFF. Supplemented by reference TRBV7-6 and TRBJ1-4, the full variable domain reads GAGVSQSPRYKVTKRGQDVALRCDPISGHVSLYWYRQALGQGPEFLTYFNYEAQQDKSGLPNDRFSAERPEGSISTLTIQRTEQRDSAMYRCASGVGGTNEKLFFGSGTQLSVL.

This clone was counted only a few times. The chain joins TRBV28 to TRBJ1-5; weak D call: TRBD1 (5 bases). Germline V gene lookup returns CDR1 MDHEN and CDR2 SYDVKM. This CDR3 contains 14 residues. Trimming stripped 3 bases from V and 11 bases from J, with 17 bases between. This CDR3 is CASSLWGNRGTQHF. CDR3 nucleotides: TGTGCCAGCAGTTTGTGGGGCAATAGAGGTACCCAGCATTTT.

The rearrangement joins TRBV7-3 to TRBJ1-2; D perhaps matches TRBD1 (5 bases). CDR1 and CDR2 (germline): SGHTA, FQGTGA. V shed 5 bases and J shed 5 bases, with 12 bases lying between them. The CDR3 has 13 residues. CDR3 nucleotide sequence: TGTGCCAGCAGCCGGGACGGAAATTATGGCTACACCTTC. Translation gives CASSRDGNYGYTF.

CDR3 DNA sequence: TGTGCCAGCTCACCCGGGGCAGGGGAGACCCAGTACTTC. This gives the protein CASSPGAGETQYF. V gene TRBV18 combines with J gene TRBJ2-5; D may be TRBD1 or TRBD2 (5 bases each). The germline V and J ends were trimmed by 3 bases and 5 bases, with 10 bases remaining between them. Germline V gene sequence: CDR1 KGHSH, CDR2 LQKENI. This CDR3 comprises 13 residues.

V gene TRBV2 combines with J gene TRBJ1-3; D may be TRBD1 (5 bases). CDR3 length equals 14 residues. Trimming shortened V by 6 bases and J by 2 bases, and 11 bases separated the two germline ends. CDR1 SNHLY and CDR2 FYNNEI come from the germline V gene. For the CDR3, the DNA is TGTGCCAGCAGAGGACACTACCCTGGAAACACCATATATTTT. This sequence encodes CASRGHYPGNTIYF.

This chain connects TRBV20-1 to TRBJ2-5; D is unclear. Germline CDR1 is DFQATT and CDR2 is SNEGSKA (reference sequence). The ends were cut back, 3 bases at V and 2 bases at J, with 16 bases in the middle. CDR3 length equals 15 residues. CDR3 coding DNA: TGCAGTGCTAGTTCGCTTCGGGTGCTACAAGAGACCCAGTACTTC. This codes for CSASSLRVLQETQYF.

The chain uses TRBV2 and TRBJ2-7; D unresolved. This CDR3 has 13 amino acids. V was cut by 2 bases and J by 3 bases, with 8 bases left in between. Looked up from germline, CDR1 is SNHLY and CDR2 is FYNNEI. For the CDR3, the DNA is TGTGCCAGCAGTGAAACGGCCTACTACGAGCAGTACTTC. Translating gives CASSETAYYEQYF.

V gene TRBV7-8 combines with J gene TRBJ1-5; possible D gene TRBD1, 5 bases. Trimming removed 5 bases at V and 11 bases at J, with 22 bases between. The CDR3 loop spans 15 amino acids. The germline gives CDR1 SGHVS, CDR2 FQNEAQ. The CDR3 region is CASSLRTGQDGTQHF. For the CDR3, the DNA is TGTGCCAGCAGCCTTCGGACGGGGCAAGATGGGACCCAGCATTTT.

Written as DNA, the CDR3 is TGTGCCAGCAGCCAAGCCTTTCGGTCTAGCGGGAGTTCGACTGAGCAGTTCTTC. This codes for CASSQAFRSSGSSTEQFF. The chain combines TRBV3-1 (or the pseudogene TRBV3-2) with TRBJ2-1; TRBD2 agrees at 10 bases. The ends lost 1 base at V and 9 bases at J; junction bases unmatched: 15. Germline CDR1 reads LGHDT; CDR2 reads YNNKEL (reference sequence). This CDR3 spans 18 amino acids.

CDR3 sequence (DNA): TGCGCCAGCAGCTTGGCCGTCAGGGGGATAGATACGCAGTATTTT. Its protein product is CASSLAVRGIDTQYF. The chain carries TRBV5-1 and TRBJ2-3; the match to TRBD1 covers 7 bases. V was pared by 0 bases and J by 5 bases, with 6 bases of the junction left unmatched. Germline V gene lookup returns CDR1 SGHRS and CDR2 YFSETQ. The CDR3 extends over 15 amino acids.

The chain couples TRBV27 to TRBJ2-7; a possible D gene is TRBD1 (6 bases). V lost 3 bases to trimming and J lost 4 bases, with 16 bases between them. CDR3 length: 15 residues. Germline CDR1 is MNHEY and CDR2 is SMNVEV (reference sequence). CDR3 DNA: TGTGCCAGCAGTTTGCGAGGGGGTGACATTTACGAGCAGTACTTC. It yields the protein CASSLRGGDIYEQYF.

J is TRBJ1-1 and V is TRBV6-1, with TRBD1 matching over 8 bases. There are 15 residues in the CDR3. The germline V gene encodes CDR1 MNHNS and CDR2 SASEGT. V trimming: 3 bases; J trimming: 0 bases; junction bases outside the gene matches: 3. The CDR3 bases are TGTGCCAGCAGTGACGGGGGACAGGTGAACACTGAAGCTTTCTTT. Protein sequence: CASSDGGQVNTEAFF.

This clone was counted between two and nine times. V and J are TRBV30 and TRBJ1-2; no reliable D call. The CDR3 consists of 13 residues. Germline V gene lookup returns CDR1 GTSNPN and CDR2 SVGIG (reference sequence). V shed 0 bases and J shed 2 bases, with 7 bases lying between them. CDR3 residues: CAWSVTTNYGYTF. CDR3 nucleotides: TGTGCCTGGAGTGTAACGACCAACTATGGCTACACCTTC.

The V call is TRBV11-2, the J call TRBJ2-5; TRBD2 is a possible D gene (5 bases). Germline V gene data show CDR1 as SGHAT and CDR2 as FQNNGV. The CDR3 runs 14 residues. The germline V and J ends were trimmed by 6 bases and 2 bases, with 13 bases remaining between them. CDR3 DNA sequence: TGTGCCAGCAGACTGAGGACTCAACAAGAGACCCAGTACTTC. Its translation: CASRLRTQQETQYF. Full variable domain (remainder filled in from reference TRBV11-2 and TRBJ2-5): EAGVAQSPRYKIIEKRQSVAFWCNPISGHATLYWYQQILGQGPKLLIQFQNNGVVDDSQLPKDRFSAERLKGVDSTLKIQPAKLEDSAVYLCASRLRTQQETQYFGPGTRLLVL.

This clone has a handful of counts. This rearrangement joins TRBV13 to TRBJ1-5; D is unclear. Germline CDR1 reads PRHDT; CDR2 reads FYEKMQ (reference sequence). V lost 2 bases and J lost 1, with 3 bases in between. CDR3 length equals 13 residues. The CDR3 region is CASSLSSNQPQHF. CDR3 DNA: TGTGCCAGCAGCTTAAGCAGCAATCAGCCCCAGCATTTT.

This clone occurred once. The rearrangement links TRBV5-5 to TRBJ1-6, with TRBD1 matching over 9 bases. V lost 4 bases to trimming and J lost 4 bases; unmatched junction nucleotides: 6. Germline-derived CDR1 and CDR2 are SGHKS and YYEKEE (reference sequence). The length of the CDR3 is 16 residues. CDR3 sequence reads: CASSPSGTGYNSPLHF. As DNA, the CDR3 is TGTGCCAGCAGCCCGAGCGGGACAGGGTATAATTCACCCCTCCACTTT.

The rearrangement joins TRBV7-2 to TRBJ1-2; no clear D gene. The V gene's germline CDR1 is SGHTA and CDR2 FQGNSA. Trimming removed 1 base from V and 5 bases from J, with 11 bases in between. The CDR3 totals 14 residues. This chain's CDR3 is CASSLGGMAYGYTF. The CDR3, as DNA: TGTGCCAGCAGCTTAGGGGGAATGGCGTATGGCTACACCTTC.

The chain links TRBV10-1 to TRBJ2-7; 7 bases align to TRBD1. This CDR3 comprises 19 residues. Germline loops: CDR1 WNHNN, CDR2 SYGVQD (reference sequence). Trimming took 6 bases from V and 0 from J; bases not matched to a gene: 20. The CDR3 DNA reads TGCGCCAGCAGGGTGACAGGGTTTGATCATTTATCTGTCTCCTACGAGCAGTACTTC. Translated, it gives CASRVTGFDHLSVSYEQYF.

The chain employs TRBV30 and TRBJ2-3, with TRBD1 matching 7 bases. The CDR3 is made up of 13 amino acids. Germline loops: CDR1 GTSNPN, CDR2 SVGIG (reference sequence). V lost 2 bases and J lost 2; bases outside the gene matches: 1. The CDR3 sequence: CAWSQGDTDTQYF. The CDR3 region has the DNA TGTGCCTGGAGTCAGGGGGACACAGATACGCAGTATTTT.